The 17 T cell receptor beta chains given below trace back to one sample, sequenced in a study of tumor-infiltrating lymphocytes in localized non-small cell lung cancer (dated by TCRdb to the early 2020s). The library was generated by the immunoSEQ multiplex PCR assay. TCRdb holds this immuneACCESS table with in-frame rearrangements only. Some clones are missing; in checked studies, unresolved V genes explain under half, and the rest has no known cause. In this sample the table shows roughly 9,200 clones, around 81% of which occur a single time. The biggest ten clones account for over 7.5% of the sample. Sequencing was done on a sample of uninvolved lung tissue not adjacent to the tumor. The source of these receptors is a human donor with non-small cell lung cancer.

The V and J genes are TRBV9 and TRBJ2-2; a weak D match, TRBD2 (5 bases). Germline V gene sequence: CDR1 SGDLS, CDR2 YYNGEE. There are 13 residues in the CDR3. V lost 0 bases, J lost 5 bases, and 5 bases lay in between. CDR3: CASSVGGTGELFF. CDR3 nucleotide sequence: TGTGCCAGCAGCGTAGGAGGGACCGGGGAGCTGTTTTTT.

The chain couples TRBV15 to TRBJ2-7; 9 positions match TRBD1. V shed 2 bases, J shed 7 bases, and the junction held 12 bases outside the gene matches. CDR3 size: 16 residues. CDR1 is LNHNV and CDR2 is YYDKDF in the germline V gene (reference sequence). The CDR3 region has the DNA TGTGCCACCAGCAGACCGCCCGGGACAGGGATCTTGGAGCAGTACTTC. Amino acids: CATSRPPGTGILEQYF. Looking up the rest from reference TRBV15 and TRBJ2-7 gives the full variable domain: DAMVIQNPRYQVTQFGKPVTLSCSQTLNHNVMYWYQQKSSQAPKLLFHYYDKDFNNEADTPDNFQSRRPNTSFCFLDIRSPGLGDTAMYLCATSRPPGTGILEQYFGPGTRLTVT.

This clone was seen a single time. The chain employs TRBV6-5 and TRBJ2-5, with TRBD2 as a possible D gene (6 bases). The J call may be faulty, since TRBJ2-7 better matches the DNA end. CDR3 length: 13 residues. CDR1 and CDR2 (germline): MNHEY, SVGAGI. The CDR3 DNA reads TGTGCCAGCCGGGAGCGGCCGCTCTACGAGCAGTACTTC. Translated: CASRERPLYEQYF.

This chain connects TRBV5-6 to TRBJ1-2; 7 bases map to TRBD1. This CDR3 comprises 15 residues. V was clipped by 0 bases and J by 6 bases; unmatched bases: 8. The germline V gene has CDR1 SGHDT and CDR2 YYEEEE. DNA for the CDR3: TGTGCCAGCAGCTTGGCACAGGGGTTGTCGAATGGCTACACCTTC. Residues: CASSLAQGLSNGYTF.

This sequence joins TRBV27 and TRBJ1-1; D is unclear. CDR1 and CDR2 (germline): MNHEY, SMNVEV (reference sequence). This CDR3 comprises 15 residues. The V gene lost 3 bases and the J gene lost 2 bases, with 13 bases spanning the gap. CDR3 bases: TGTGCCAGCAGTTTGGAGGCCAGGAGTAACACTGAAGCTTTCTTT. This sequence encodes CASSLEARSNTEAFF.

V and J are TRBV5-4 and TRBJ2-2; D may correspond to TRBD1 or TRBD2 (5 bases each). V lost 2 bases to trimming and J lost 0 bases, with 11 bases between them. The CDR3 runs to 16 residues. Germline V gene data show CDR1 as SGHNT and CDR2 as YYREEE (reference sequence). This chain's CDR3 is CASSFGTPANTGELFF. CDR3 DNA: TGTGCCAGCAGCTTCGGGACGCCTGCGAACACCGGGGAGCTGTTTTTT.

V is TRBV7-3 and J is TRBJ1-1; D is unclear. Trimming shortened V by 1 base and J by 5 bases, and 8 bases separated the two germline ends. Germline loops: CDR1 SGHTA, CDR2 FQGTGA. This CDR3 contains 13 residues. CDR3 loop: CASSLMSGTEAFF. The DNA of the CDR3 is TGTGCCAGCAGCTTAATGTCGGGGACTGAAGCTTTCTTT.

This rearrangement joins TRBV5-1 to TRBJ2-7, with 8 bases fitting TRBD1. V dropped 0 bases and J dropped 0; count of bases not matched to a gene: 2. In germline, CDR1 is SGHRS, CDR2 YFSETQ. This CDR3 comprises 15 residues. The CDR3 coding sequence is TGCGCCAGCAGCTTGGACAGGGGGACCTCCTACGAGCAGTACTTC. It yields the protein CASSLDRGTSYEQYF.

The chain has TRBV25-1 and TRBJ2-2, with D tentatively TRBD1 (5 bases). CDR1 MGHDK and CDR2 SYGVNS come from the germline V gene. The CDR3 is made up of 14 amino acids. V gave up 0 bases and J gave up 3 bases, with 5 bases separating them. DNA of the CDR3: TGTGCCAGCAGTGAATACAGGGACACCGGGGAGCTGTTTTTT. Encoded protein: CASSEYRDTGELFF.

The rearrangement uses TRBV10-3 and TRBJ2-7, with a tentative D call TRBD1 (5 bases). The V gene's germline CDR1 is ENHRY and CDR2 SYGVKD. V was clipped by 10 bases and J by 3 bases, with 22 bases between them. The CDR3 is made up of 15 amino acids. The DNA for the CDR3 is TGTGCCAGTGGGGTTCGGCAGGGCCCCATCTACGAGCAGTACTTC. This codes for CASGVRQGPIYEQYF.

This clone was recorded once. Germline is not matched at one junction end, which may reflect a read error. The same CDR3 is also encoded by other DNA sequences in this sample. The CDR3 DNA follows: TGTGCCAGCAGTTACTCGGCCCAACGAGATGGATACACCTTC. This translates into CASSYSAQRDGYTF. This chain uses TRBV6-5 with TRBJ1-2; D is unresolved. The CDR3 sequence is 14 residues long. Germline V gene data show CDR1 as MNHEY and CDR2 as SVGAGI.

The V call is TRBV9, the J call TRBJ2-5, with 13 bases aligning to TRBD2. Germline CDR1 SGDLS, CDR2 YYNGEE. This CDR3 has 16 residues. The V segment lost 7 bases and the J segment 5 bases; nucleotides outside the gene matches: 11. The CDR3 loop reads CASSHSGTSGTETQYF. The CDR3 coding sequence is TGTGCCAGCTCCCACTCCGGGACTAGCGGGACTGAGACCCAGTACTTC.

The V call is TRBV5-5, the J call TRBJ2-1; 11 bases map to TRBD1. The trim removed 2 bases at V and 8 bases at J, leaving 9 bases unmatched. CDR3 size: 16 residues. CDR1 is SGHKS, CDR2 YYEKEE, per germline (reference sequence). The CDR3 is CASSFKTGTGGDEQFF. Written as DNA, the CDR3 is TGTGCCAGCAGCTTCAAGACCGGGACAGGGGGGGATGAGCAGTTCTTC.

The rearrangement uses TRBV5-6 and TRBJ2-5; possibly TRBD2 for D (5 bases). Trimming took off 0 bases at V and 4 bases at J, with 13 bases between the two ends. Germline V gene lookup returns CDR1 SGHDT and CDR2 YYEEEE. This CDR3 region has 15 residues. In nucleotides, the CDR3 is TGTGCCAGCAGCTTGGCCACGGCGGGCCGAGAGACCCAGTACTTC. Residues: CASSLATAGRETQYF. Variable domain in full (rest from reference TRBV5-6 and TRBJ2-5): DAGVTQSPTHLIKTRGQQVTLRCSPKSGHDTVSWYQQALGQGPQFIFQYYEEEERQRGNFPDRFSGHQFPNYSSELNVNALLLGDSALYLCASSLATAGRETQYFGPGTRLLVL.

The V gene is TRBV7-2, the J gene TRBJ2-5; D unclear. Trimming removed 1 base from V and 1 base from J, with 4 bases in between. The CDR3 is 13 amino acids. Germline lookup yields CDR1 SGHTA and CDR2 FQGNSA. DNA of the CDR3: TGTGCCAGCAGCTTAGATCGCCAAGAGACCCAGTACTTC. Protein: CASSLDRQETQYF.

Only a few counts were recorded for this clone. V is TRBV28 and J is TRBJ1-1; D not certain. The CDR3 runs to 13 residues. V dropped 3 bases and J dropped 0 bases, with 5 bases sitting between them. Germline V gene sequence: CDR1 MDHEN, CDR2 SYDVKM. CDR3 DNA sequence: TGTGCCAGCAGTTTTCTTCTGAACACTGAAGCTTTCTTT. Amino acids: CASSFLLNTEAFF. Filled out from reference TRBV28 and TRBJ1-1, the complete variable domain reads DVKVTQSSRYLVKRTGEKVFLECVQDMDHENMFWYRQDPGLGLRLIYFSYDVKMKEKGDIPEGYSVSREKKERFSLILESASTNQTSMYLCASSFLLNTEAFFGQGTRLTVV.

V is TRBV29-1 and J is TRBJ2-5; D call uncertain. There are 10 residues in the CDR3. The germline V gene encodes CDR1 SQVTM and CDR2 ANQGSEA. The germline V and J ends were trimmed by 7 bases and 2 bases, with 5 bases remaining between them. The CDR3 region has the DNA TGCAGCGCGATTCAAGAGACCCAGTACTTC. This encodes CSAIQETQYF. Complete variable domain (other parts from reference TRBV29-1 and TRBJ2-5): SAVISQKPSRDICQRGTSLTIQCQVDSQVTMMFWYRQQPGQSLTLIATANQGSEATYESGFVIDKFPISRPNLTFSTLTVSNMSPEDSSIYLCSAIQETQYFGPGTRLLVL.